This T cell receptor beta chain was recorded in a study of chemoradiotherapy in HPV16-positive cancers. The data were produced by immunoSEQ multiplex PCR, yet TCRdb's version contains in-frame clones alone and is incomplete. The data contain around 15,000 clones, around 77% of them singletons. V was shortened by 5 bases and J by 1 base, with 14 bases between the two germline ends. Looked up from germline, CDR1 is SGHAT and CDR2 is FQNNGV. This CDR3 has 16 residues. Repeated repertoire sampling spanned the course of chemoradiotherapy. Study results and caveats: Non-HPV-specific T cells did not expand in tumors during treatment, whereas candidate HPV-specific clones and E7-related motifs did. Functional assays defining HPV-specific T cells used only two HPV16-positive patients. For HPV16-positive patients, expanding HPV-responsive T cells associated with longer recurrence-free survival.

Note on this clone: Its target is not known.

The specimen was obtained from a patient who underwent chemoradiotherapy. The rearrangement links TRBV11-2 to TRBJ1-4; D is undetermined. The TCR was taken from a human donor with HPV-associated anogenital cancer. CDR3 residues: CASSPTQRETNEKLFF. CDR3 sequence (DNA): TGTGCCAGCAGCCCCACGCAGAGGGAAACTAATGAAAAACTGTTTTTT.